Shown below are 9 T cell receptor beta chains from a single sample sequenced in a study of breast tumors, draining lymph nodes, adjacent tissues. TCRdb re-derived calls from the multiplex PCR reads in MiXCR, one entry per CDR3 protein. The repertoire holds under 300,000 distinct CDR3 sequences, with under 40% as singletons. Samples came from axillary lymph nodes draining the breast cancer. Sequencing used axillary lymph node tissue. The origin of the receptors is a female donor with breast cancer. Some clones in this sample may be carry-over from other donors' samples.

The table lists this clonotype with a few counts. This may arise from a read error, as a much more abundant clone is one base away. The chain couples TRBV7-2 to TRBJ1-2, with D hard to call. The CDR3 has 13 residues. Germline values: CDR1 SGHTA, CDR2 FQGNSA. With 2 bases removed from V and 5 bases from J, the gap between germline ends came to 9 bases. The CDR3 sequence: CASSLHREYGYTF. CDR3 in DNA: TGTGCCAGCAGCTTACATAGGGAATATGGCTACACCTTC.

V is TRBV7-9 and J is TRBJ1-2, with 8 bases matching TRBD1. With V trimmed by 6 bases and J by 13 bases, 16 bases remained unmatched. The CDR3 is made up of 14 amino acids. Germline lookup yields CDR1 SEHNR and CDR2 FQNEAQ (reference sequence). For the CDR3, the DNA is TGTGCCAGCAGGCCTGGGTCCTCACAGGGGGGCGGCACCTTC. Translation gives CASRPGSSQGGGTF. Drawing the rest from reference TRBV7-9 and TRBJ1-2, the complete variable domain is DTGVSQNPRHKITKRGQNVTFRCDPISEHNRLYWYRQTLGQGPEFLTYFQNEAQLEKSRLLSDRFSAERPKGSFSTLEIQRTEQGDSAMYLCASRPGSSQGGGTFGSGTRLTVV.

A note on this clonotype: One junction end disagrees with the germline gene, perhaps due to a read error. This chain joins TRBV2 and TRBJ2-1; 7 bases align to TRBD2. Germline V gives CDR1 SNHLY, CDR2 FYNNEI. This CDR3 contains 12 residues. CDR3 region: CAGRGEGYEQFF. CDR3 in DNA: TGTGCCGGCAGAGGGGAGGGCTACGAGCAGTTCTTC.

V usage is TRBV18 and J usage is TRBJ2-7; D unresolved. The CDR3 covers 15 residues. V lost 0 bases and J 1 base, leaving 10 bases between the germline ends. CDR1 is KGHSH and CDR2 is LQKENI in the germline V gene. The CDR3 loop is CASSPPVMGSYEQYF. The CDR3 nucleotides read TGTGCCAGCTCACCACCGGTGATGGGTTCCTACGAGCAGTACTTC.

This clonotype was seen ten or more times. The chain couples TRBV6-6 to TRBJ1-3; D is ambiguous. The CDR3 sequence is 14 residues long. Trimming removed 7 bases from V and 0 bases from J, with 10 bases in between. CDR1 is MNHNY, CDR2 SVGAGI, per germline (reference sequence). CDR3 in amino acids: CASTLQVSGNTIYF. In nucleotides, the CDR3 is TGTGCCAGCACCTTACAAGTCTCTGGAAACACCATATATTTT.

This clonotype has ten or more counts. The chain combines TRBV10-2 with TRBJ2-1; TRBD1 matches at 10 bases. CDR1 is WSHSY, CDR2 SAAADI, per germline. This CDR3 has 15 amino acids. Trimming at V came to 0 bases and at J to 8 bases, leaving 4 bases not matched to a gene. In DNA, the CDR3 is TGCGCCAGCAGTGAGTCGGGACAGGGGCGGCATGAGCAGTTCTTC. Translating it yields CASSESGQGRHEQFF.

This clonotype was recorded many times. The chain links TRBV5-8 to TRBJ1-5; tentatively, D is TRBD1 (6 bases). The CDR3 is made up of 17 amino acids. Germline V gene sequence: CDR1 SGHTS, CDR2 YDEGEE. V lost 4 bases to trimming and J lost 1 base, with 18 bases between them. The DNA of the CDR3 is TGTGCCAGCAGCAACCGACGGGGGGCAGGAAGCAATCAGCCCCAGCATTTT. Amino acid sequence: CASSNRRGAGSNQPQHF.

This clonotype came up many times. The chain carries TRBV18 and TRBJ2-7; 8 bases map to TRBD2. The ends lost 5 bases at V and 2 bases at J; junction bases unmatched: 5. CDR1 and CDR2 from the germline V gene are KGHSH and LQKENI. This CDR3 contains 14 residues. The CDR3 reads CASSRAGRAYEQYF. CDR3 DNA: TGTGCCAGCTCAAGGGCCGGGAGGGCCTACGAGCAGTACTTC.

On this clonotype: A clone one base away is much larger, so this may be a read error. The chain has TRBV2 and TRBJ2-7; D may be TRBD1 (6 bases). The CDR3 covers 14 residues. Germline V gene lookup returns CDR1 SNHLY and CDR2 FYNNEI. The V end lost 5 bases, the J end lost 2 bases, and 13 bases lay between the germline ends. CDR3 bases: TGTGCCAGCAGTTTGCAGGGGTCCGCCTACGAGCAGTACTTC. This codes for CASSLQGSAYEQYF.